This is a list of T cell receptor beta chains from one sample in a study of T-cell reconstitution after alpha-beta-depleted transplantation in children. TCRdb re-called the PCR reads through MiXCR, storing one row per CDR3 protein. Here the sample spans 150,000 to 200,000 distinct CDR3 sequences, about 6.8% being singletons. The sample was PBMCs from the stem cell graft donor, taken from the stem cell graft. Source of these receptors: a human donor who donated a stem cell graft to a child with Wiskott-Aldrich syndrome. CDR3s include the opening cysteine and the closing phenylalanine or tryptophan. D genes are given only for firm matches. For some rows the clone size is stated as once, few or many, or as a class when expanded; others skip it.

size	J	D	V	DNA	CDR3
many	TRBJ2-3	NA	TRBV29-1	TGCAGCGTGGATGTCCTTATAGGAGATACGCAGTATTTT	CSVDVLIGDTQYF
many	TRBJ2-2	NA	TRBV29-1	TGCAGCGCCGTCCACTACATCTCAGGGGCCGGGGAGCTGTTTTTT	CSAVHYISGAGELFF
many	TRBJ1-1	NA	TRBV15	TGTGCCATTTCTCCCTCGACAGGTATAGACACTGAAGCTTTCTTT	CAISPSTGIDTEAFF
many	TRBJ2-3	NA	TRBV5-5	TGTGCCAGCAGCTTGGGGCTCAGCCCCACAGATACGCAGTATTTT	CASSLGLSPTDTQYF
many	TRBJ1-2	NA	TRBV12-3/TRBV12-4	TGTGCCAGCAGTTTAGCGGGGCAGGGCGGCGCCTTC	CASSLAGQGGAF
few	TRBJ1-4	TRBD1	TRBV6-1	TGTGCCAGCAATGGAAACAGGGGGCGCAGAGAAAAACTGTTTTTT	CASNGNRGRREKLFF
few	TRBJ2-3	TRBD2	TRBV18	TGTGCCAGCTCACCTTCTCCGTGGGGGAGGGCCGTTACAGATACGCAGTATTTT	CASSPSPWGRAVTDTQYF
few	TRBJ2-1	TRBD1	TRBV5-1	TGCGCCAGCAGCTTGGATTCGACAGGGCGCGGTGAGCAGTTCTTC	CASSLDSTGRGEQFF
NA	TRBJ2-5	NA	TRBV5-1	TGCGCCAGCAGCTCGGGGACCTTATTGGAGACCCAGTACTTC	CASSSGTLLETQYF
NA	TRBJ2-7	NA	TRBV4-3	TGCGCCAGCAGCCAAGATTATGGGGGGCGCGACGAGCAGTACTTC	CASSQDYGGRDEQYF
NA	TRBJ2-1	TRBD2	TRBV5-1	TGCGCCAGCAGTAGCCTGGGACTAGCGGTCTCCTACAATGAGCAGTTCTTC	CASSSLGLAVSYNEQFF
NA	TRBJ2-5	TRBD2	TRBV7-7	TGTGCCAGCAGCTTAGCCCCCCCTTTAGCGGGGGAAGAGACCCAGTACTTC	CASSLAPPLAGEETQYF
many	TRBJ2-2	TRBD2	TRBV10-3	TGTGCCATCAGTGATCCCCGGGGGGGGATTACCGGGGAGCTGTTTTTT	CAISDPRGGITGELFF
few	TRBJ1-1	TRBD1	TRBV7-2	TGTGCCAGCAGCTTACCTAAACAGGGGACTAAGGCTTTCTTT	CASSLPKQGTKAFF
many	TRBJ1-6	NA	TRBV7-2	TGTGCCAGCAGCCCCCAGGGTAGAAGTAATTCACCCCTCCACTTT	CASSPQGRSNSPLHF
many	TRBJ2-7	TRBD1	TRBV27	TGTGCCAGCAGTCCGCACGCCGGGACAGGGGAAATTCAGCAGTACTTC	CASSPHAGTGEIQQYF
NA	TRBJ2-7	NA	TRBV13	TGTGCCAGCGCCGAGGGGCGTCGCTCCTACGAGCAGTACTTC	CASAEGRRSYEQYF
many	TRBJ2-5	NA	TRBV7-8	TGTGCCAGCAGCTTACAGGCCGCTAATTTTGAGACCCAGTACTTC	CASSLQAANFETQYF
many	TRBJ2-1	TRBD1	TRBV12-3/TRBV12-4	TGTGCCAGCAGTTTTAGGGACAGGGGACAAGCTGAGCAGTTCTTC	CASSFRDRGQAEQFF
few	TRBJ2-5	TRBD2	TRBV19	TGTGCCAGTAGTTTATTAGCGGGACTCGCATGGACCCAGTACTTC	CASSLLAGLAWTQYF
NA	TRBJ1-2	NA	TRBV7-2	TGTGCCAGCAGCCAGTCCCCTAACTATGGCTACACCTTC	CASSQSPNYGYTF
many	TRBJ2-3	NA	TRBV20-1	TGCAGTGCTTTTAGCCTTGGGCGCACAGATACGCAGTATTTT	CSAFSLGRTDTQYF
many	TRBJ2-3	TRBD2	TRBV29-1	TGCAGCGTGGGACGCGGACTAGCGGGAGCAGATACGCAGTATTTT	CSVGRGLAGADTQYF
many	TRBJ2-1	TRBD2	TRBV27	TGTGCCAGCAGTGACACCGGGACTAGCGGGAGGAATGACAATGAGCAGTTCTTC	CASSDTGTSGRNDNEQFF
many	TRBJ1-1	TRBD1	TRBV5-1	TGCGCCAGCAGCCCCGATCGACAGGGGATCACTGAAGCTTTCTTT	CASSPDRQGITEAFF
few	TRBJ2-1	TRBD2	TRBV14	TGTGCCAGCAGCCAGCTCCTAGCGGGTGTAGTCAATGAGCAGTTCTTC	CASSQLLAGVVNEQFF
few	TRBJ1-4	NA	TRBV4-1	TGCGCCAGCAGCCGCCTTGGGCAGGGCAATGAAAAACTGTTTTTT	CASSRLGQGNEKLFF
NA	TRBJ1-2	NA	TRBV7-9	TGTGCCAGCAGCCTTCGGGAATCTAACTATGGCTACACCTTC	CASSLRESNYGYTF
NA	TRBJ2-7	NA	TRBV11-2	TGTGCCAGCAGCTTAGATCTAATAGCCCACGAGCAGTACTTC	CASSLDLIAHEQYF
NA	TRBJ2-3	NA	TRBV7-9	TGTGCCAGCAGCGCATCGGTCGGGACCTTTACAGATACGCAGTATTTT	CASSASVGTFTDTQYF
many	TRBJ2-5	NA	TRBV5-1	TGCGCCAGCAGCGACGGGGTCGAGACCCAGTACTTC	CASSDGVETQYF
many	TRBJ2-1	TRBD1	TRBV29-1	TGCAGCGTAAGGGGGCAGCTCTACAATGAGCAGTTCTTC	CSVRGQLYNEQFF
many	TRBJ1-5	TRBD1	TRBV15	TGTGCCACCAGCAGGGGGCAGGGGGCTGGCAATCAGCCCCAGCATTTT	CATSRGQGAGNQPQHF
many	TRBJ2-2	NA	TRBV12-3/TRBV12-4	TGTGCCAGCAGCTCCGACGTCGGGAGCGCGAACACCGGGGAGCTGTTTTTT	CASSSDVGSANTGELFF
many	TRBJ2-1	NA	TRBV20-1	TGCAGTGCTATTGTAGGGTACAATGAGCAGTTCTTC	CSAIVGYNEQFF
few	TRBJ1-6	NA	TRBV2	TGTGCCAGCAGTGCAGAATGGGCAGGAGGCAATTCACCCCTCCACTTT	CASSAEWAGGNSPLHF
many	TRBJ1-1	NA	TRBV15	TGTGCCACCAGCAGACGTGGTGTGCCCGGGTACACTGAAGCTTTCTTT	CATSRRGVPGYTEAFF
many	TRBJ2-3	NA	TRBV20-1	TGCAGTGCTAGGAACAGCGCAGGAGCAGATACGCAGTATTTT	CSARNSAGADTQYF
NA	TRBJ1-1	NA	TRBV13	TGTGCCAGCAGCTTAGGGTTCACTGAAGCTTTCTTT	CASSLGFTEAFF
many	TRBJ2-1	TRBD1	TRBV12-3/TRBV12-4	TGTGCCAGCAGCCCCAACAGGGGCCATGAGCAGTTCTTC	CASSPNRGHEQFF
few	TRBJ2-5	NA	TRBV29-1	TGCAGCGTTGACCTGGGGCTTGAGACCCAGTACTTC	CSVDLGLETQYF
many	TRBJ2-3	NA	TRBV7-6	TGTGCCAGCAGCTTAGTAGCAGGGCAGAAGTTCACAGATACGCAGTATTTT	CASSLVAGQKFTDTQYF
NA	TRBJ1-5	NA	TRBV13	TGTGCCAGCAGCTCGCTACCGGGACAAGCTCGATCCAGCAATCAGCCCCAGCATTTT	CASSSLPGQARSSNQPQHF
many	TRBJ2-3	NA	TRBV28	TGTGCCAGCAGTTCAGAAACCTTGGGACAAGGGCGGGGGGATACGCAGTATTTT	CASSSETLGQGRGDTQYF
few	TRBJ1-5	TRBD1	TRBV12-3/TRBV12-4	TGTGCCAGCGCGGGACAGGGATATCAGCCCCAGCATTTT	CASAGQGYQPQHF
many	TRBJ2-1	NA	TRBV6-5	TGTGCCAGCATGGGCCGAGGGGATGAGCAGTTCTTC	CASMGRGDEQFF
many	TRBJ2-2	TRBD2	TRBV24-1	TGTGCCACCAGTGATGGAAGCGGGAGGGACACCGGGGAGCTGTTTTTT	CATSDGSGRDTGELFF
many	TRBJ1-6	TRBD1	TRBV7-2	TGTGCCAGCAGCTCCCGACAGGGCCGTAATTCACCCCTCCACTTT	CASSSRQGRNSPLHF
NA	TRBJ1-5	NA	TRBV20-1	TGCAGTGCGTCTCACCCATATAGCAATCAGCCCCAGCATTTT	CSASHPYSNQPQHF